These 8 T cell receptor beta chains were all obtained from the same sample, sequenced in a study of cytomegalovirus exposure and HLA in healthy donors (dated by TCRdb to 2016 to 2017). The protocol used for the library was the immunoSEQ multiplex PCR assay. What TCRdb holds here is the immuneACCESS table cut down to in-frame rearrangements. Part of the clones is not present; checked against another copy, under half of the missing clones reflect an unresolved V gene, and the others are unexplained. Recorded for this sample are approximately 150,000 clones; roughly 87% of them occurred a single time. Roughly 4.8% of the sample is taken by the ten largest. Sequenced sample: PBMCs. The origin of the receptors is a man aged 18 to 30 in good health and CMV-seropositive.

The chain combines TRBV5-4 with TRBJ2-6; a possible D gene is TRBD2 (5 bases). This CDR3 is built from 15 residues. Germline CDR1 and CDR2: SGHNT and YYREEE (reference sequence). V shed 2 bases and J shed 2 bases, with 8 bases lying between them. In nucleotides, the CDR3 is TGTGCCAGCAGCTTAATCGGGGCTGGGGCCAACGTCCTGACTTTC. Amino acids: CASSLIGAGANVLTF.

The V and J genes are TRBV19 and TRBJ2-7; 12 positions agree with TRBD2. The CDR3 is 16 amino acids. The trim removed 5 bases at V and 3 bases at J, leaving 8 bases unmatched. Germline CDR1 is LNHDA and CDR2 is SQIVND (reference sequence). CDR3 coding DNA: TGTGCCAGTAGTGGGGCGGCTAGCGGGAGGGGCTACGAGCAGTACTTC. Translating it yields CASSGAASGRGYEQYF.

The chain recombines TRBV15 with TRBJ2-1; D perhaps matches TRBD2 (6 bases). Germline assignment: CDR1 LNHNV and CDR2 YYDKDF (reference sequence). CDR3 length: 14 amino acids. Trimming stripped 0 bases from V and 6 bases from J, with 9 bases between. As DNA, the CDR3 is TGTGCCACCAGCAGAGAACCGGGAGTCAATGAGCAGTTCTTC. This encodes CATSREPGVNEQFF.

The chain joins TRBV30 to TRBJ1-1; the D is unclear. The CDR3 contains 11 residues. Germline assignment: CDR1 GTSNPN and CDR2 SVGIG (reference sequence). Deletions cut 2 bases from V and 11 bases from J, with 12 bases between. The CDR3 nucleotides read TGTGCCTGGAGTTGGCAGAGGGCTGCTTTCTTT. This codes for CAWSWQRAAFF. The variable domain in full, completed from reference TRBV30 and TRBJ1-1, reads SQTIHQWPATLVQPVGSPLSLECTVEGTSNPNLYWYRQAAGRGLQLLFYSVGIGQISSEVPQNLSASRPQDRQFILSSKKLLLSDSGFYLCAWSWQRAAFFGQGTRLTVV.

This chain connects TRBV15 to TRBJ1-6; possibly TRBD1 for D (5 bases). Germline lookup yields CDR1 LNHNV and CDR2 YYDKDF (reference sequence). The V gene lost 4 bases and the J gene lost 11 bases, with 18 bases spanning the gap. There are 15 residues in the CDR3. The CDR3: CATSTAWRGGPPLHF. The CDR3 DNA reads as TGTGCCACCAGCACCGCCTGGCGGGGCGGTCCACCCCTCCACTTT.

Here the CDR3 reads CASSDSGAVGTGTDGYTF. DNA of the CDR3: TGTGCCAGCAGTGACAGTGGTGCAGTCGGGACAGGGACGGATGGCTACACCTTC. The chain carries TRBV6-4 and TRBJ1-2, with TRBD1 identical over 9 bases. The CDR3 consists of 18 residues. Trimming at V came to 2 bases and at J to 6 bases, leaving 16 bases not matched to a gene. Germline lookup yields CDR1 MRHNA and CDR2 SNTAGT.

This clone was picked up a small number of times. The chain employs TRBV28 and TRBJ1-5; 8 positions agree with TRBD1. V was pared by 5 bases and J by 5 bases, with 8 bases of the junction left unmatched. This CDR3 region has 15 residues. Per the germline V gene, CDR1 is MDHEN and CDR2 is SYDVKM. CDR3 residues: CASSPRQGTYQPQHF. The CDR3, as DNA: TGTGCCAGCAGTCCCCGACAGGGGACTTATCAGCCCCAGCATTTT.

The chain carries TRBV7-8 and TRBJ1-4; D unclear. The CDR3 extends over 15 amino acids. From germline, CDR1 is SGHVS and CDR2 FQNEAQ. V lost 5 bases to trimming and J lost 2 bases, with 12 bases between them. The CDR3 sequence: CASSLYRVTNEKLFF. The DNA of the CDR3 is TGTGCCAGCAGCCTTTACCGGGTGACTAATGAAAAACTGTTTTTT. Drawing the rest from reference TRBV7-8 and TRBJ1-4, the complete variable domain is GAGVSQSPRYKVAKRGQDVALRCDPISGHVSLFWYQQALGQGPEFLTYFQNEAQLDKSGLPSDRFFAERPEGSVSTLKIQRTQQEDSAVYLCASSLYRVTNEKLFFGSGTQLSVL.